The 17 T cell receptor beta chains given below trace back to one sample, sequenced in a study of blood T cells in healthy people across ages. With a J-beta primer mix and a sample-barcoded 5' primer, a second PCR ran about 7 to 12 cycles. From the 5' RACE reads, TCRdb called clonotypes with MiXCR, one entry per CDR3 protein. The repertoire has approximately 1.5 million distinct CDR3 sequences, 40% to 45% of them found once; the top ten carry about 4%. The sequenced material came from blood. These receptors all come from a woman between 18 and 30 years old in good health.

This clonotype was counted many times. This chain uses TRBV29-1 with TRBJ2-1; a possible D gene is TRBD1 (5 bases). Germline CDR1 reads SQVTM; CDR2 reads ANQGSEA. V lost 6 bases to trimming and J lost 3 bases, with 9 bases between them. The CDR3 consists of 12 residues. CDR3 nucleotide sequence: TGCAGCGTATTGACAGACTACAATGAGCAGTTCTTC. Amino acid sequence: CSVLTDYNEQFF.

The rearrangement links TRBV12-3 or TRBV12-4 to TRBJ2-5, with 7 bases fitting TRBD1. The CDR3 is made up of 16 amino acids. The ends lost 7 bases at V and 2 bases at J; junction bases unmatched: 13. The CDR3 is CASTRKIAGGQETQYF. Written as DNA, the CDR3 is TGTGCCAGCACTAGAAAGATAGCAGGGGGACAAGAGACCCAGTACTTC.

A word on this clonotype: The final CDR3 position lacks the conserved phenylalanine or tryptophan, pointing to a likely read error. V and J are TRBV20-1 and TRBJ1-2; D uncertain. This CDR3 region has 13 residues. V was clipped by 1 base and J by 5 bases, with 11 bases between them. Germline CDR1 and CDR2: DFQATT and SNEGSKA (reference sequence). In DNA form, the CDR3 reads TGCAGTGCTAGAGTTGGAGGGAGGTATGGCTACACCTTA. Its protein is CSARVGGRYGYTL.

V usage is TRBV12-3 or TRBV12-4 and J usage is TRBJ2-7; no clear D gene. V was trimmed by 0 bases and J by 5 bases, leaving 8 bases between them. There are 13 residues in the CDR3. The CDR3 loop reads CASSLALEHEQYF. The CDR3, as DNA: TGTGCCAGCAGTTTAGCCCTAGAGCACGAGCAGTACTTC.

The chain combines TRBV20-1 with TRBJ2-7; D possibly corresponds to TRBD2 (6 bases). The V end was cut by 0 bases, the J end by 3 bases, with 9 bases between. The germline CDR1 and CDR2 sequences are DFQATT and SNEGSKA (reference sequence). CDR3 size: 13 residues. CDR3 in DNA: TGCAGTGCTAGAGATTTCGGGGGCTACGAGCAGTACTTC. Translation: CSARDFGGYEQYF.

This clonotype was detected many times. The chain is built from TRBV3-1 and TRBJ2-2; D is uncertain. This CDR3 spans 14 amino acids. Trimming removed 1 base from V and 2 bases from J, with 5 bases in between. Germline V CDR1 and CDR2: LGHDT, YNNKEL (reference sequence). The CDR3: CASSQGVNTGELFF. The CDR3 coding sequence is TGTGCCAGCAGCCAAGGGGTTAACACCGGGGAGCTGTTTTTT.

This clonotype was seen a few times. The genes are TRBV12-3 or TRBV12-4 and TRBJ2-7, with D perhaps matching TRBD1 (5 bases). Trimming stripped 1 base from V and 0 bases from J, with 13 bases between. The CDR3 runs 16 residues. The CDR3 loop reads CASSLDLGQISYEQYF. The CDR3 coding sequence is TGTGCCAGCAGTTTAGATCTGGGGCAGATCTCCTACGAGCAGTACTTC.

This clonotype showed up many times. The chain recombines TRBV4-2 with TRBJ2-7, with D perhaps TRBD1 (5 bases). Trimming removed 1 base from V and 5 bases from J, with 12 bases in between. The germline gives CDR1 LGHNA, CDR2 YNFKEQ. This CDR3 region has 14 residues. The CDR3 loop reads CASSQAREVDEQYF. The CDR3 DNA sequence: TGTGCCAGCAGCCAAGCCAGGGAAGTGGACGAGCAGTACTTC.

The chain is built from TRBV7-2 and TRBJ2-3, with D unresolved. The germline CDR1 and CDR2 sequences are SGHTA and FQGNSA. This CDR3 comprises 13 residues. The germline V and J ends were trimmed by 4 bases and 1 base, with 6 bases remaining between them. As DNA, the CDR3 is TGTGCCAGCAGCTGGTATGGCACAGATACGCAGTATTTT. This codes for CASSWYGTDTQYF.

The chain combines TRBV10-2 with TRBJ1-1; no definite D call. Germline CDR1 and CDR2: WSHSY and SAAADI. The CDR3 runs to 13 residues. Trimming took 2 bases from V and 4 from J, leaving 8 bases between them. CDR3 nucleotides: TGCGCCAGCAGTGAGAGTTTATCCACTGAAGCTTTCTTT. This sequence encodes CASSESLSTEAFF.

The gene calls are TRBV11-2 and TRBJ2-5, with D possibly being TRBD2 (6 bases). The CDR3 is made up of 14 amino acids. Trimming pared 1 base from V and 3 bases from J, leaving 9 bases between. Germline V lookup: CDR1 SGHAT, CDR2 FQNNGV. The CDR3 spells CASSLGLVEETQYF. The CDR3 DNA reads as TGTGCCAGCAGCTTAGGACTAGTCGAAGAGACCCAGTACTTC. The variable domain in full, completed from reference TRBV11-2 and TRBJ2-5, reads EAGVAQSPRYKIIEKRQSVAFWCNPISGHATLYWYQQILGQGPKLLIQFQNNGVVDDSQLPKDRFSAERLKGVDSTLKIQPAKLEDSAVYLCASSLGLVEETQYFGPGTRLLVL.

This chain joins TRBV6-2 or TRBV6-3 and TRBJ2-3, with 13 bases identical to TRBD2. Losses at the gene ends were 0 bases for V and 4 bases for J; bases not matched to a gene: 16. Germline-derived CDR1 and CDR2 are MNHEY and SVGEGT. This CDR3 is 21 amino acids long. Here the CDR3 DNA reads TGTGCCAGCAGTTACTCGTCCACGACTAGCGGGAGGCTAAGTTTCGCAGATACGCAGTATTTT. It yields the protein CASSYSSTTSGRLSFADTQYF.

This chain uses TRBV7-2 with TRBJ2-3, with 15 bases lining up with TRBD2. After removal of 6 bases from V and 6 bases from J, the junction contained 10 bases not matched to a gene. The CDR3 totals 17 residues. Germline V gene sequence: CDR1 SGHTA, CDR2 FQGNSA. The CDR3 nucleotides are TGTGCCAGCAGTTTCGGACTAGCGGGGGGGCCAGGGGATACGCAGTATTTT. Protein: CASSFGLAGGPGDTQYF.

This chain uses TRBV28 with TRBJ1-6; D unclear. CDR3 length: 14 amino acids. V was clipped by 5 bases and J by 8 bases, with 13 bases between them. CDR1 and CDR2 (germline): MDHEN, SYDVKM. CDR3 sequence: CASSPRIGYSPLHF. CDR3 DNA sequence: TGTGCCAGCAGTCCCCGGATTGGATATTCACCCCTCCACTTT.

This rearrangement joins TRBV9 to TRBJ2-7, with D hard to call. The end of the DNA is better explained by TRBJ2-5, so the J call may be wrong. Germline V gene lookup returns CDR1 SGDLS and CDR2 YYNGEE. This CDR3 is 13 amino acids long. CDR3 in amino acids: CASSDTLTETQYF. The CDR3 bases are TGTGCCAGCAGTGATACTCTAACAGAGACCCAGTACTTC.

This clonotype was observed a few times. The rearrangement uses TRBV9 and TRBJ1-2; D unclear. Per germline, CDR1 SGDLS and CDR2 YYNGEE. CDR3 length: 14 amino acids. Deletions cut 1 base from V and 8 bases from J, with 15 bases between. CDR3 nucleotides: TGTGCCAGCAGCGTACAGGCTCTCCGGGGAGGCTACACCTTC. This gives the protein CASSVQALRGGYTF.

The chain uses TRBV20-1 and TRBJ1-4; 9 bases line up with TRBD1. The CDR3 consists of 18 residues. V lost 1 base to trimming and J lost 4 bases; unmatched junction nucleotides: 13. In germline, CDR1 is DFQATT, CDR2 SNEGSKA (reference sequence). CDR3 nucleotide sequence: TGCAGTGCTAGAGGGACCGGGACAGGGAGGATTTATAATGAAAAACTGTTTTTT. It encodes CSARGTGTGRIYNEKLFF.